The entry below gives a single TCR beta chain sequence along with its context. Its antigen is currently unknown. The CDR3 is made up of 15 amino acids. From germline, CDR1 is SGDLS and CDR2 YYNGEE. Trimming removed 4 bases at V and 0 bases at J, with 11 bases between. Every donor, a Caucasian adult, lived in Nashville, Tennessee. The data are from a study of shared clonotypes between healthy human individuals. Study-wide findings and caveats: In having few donors, the study represented limited genetic and exposure-history diversity.

Per sorted-subset replicate PCR, input was around 200 ng DNA, representing roughly 30,000 T cell genomes. Authors' processing steps: Sequence data from immunoSEQ were junction-only and lacked quality scores; consequently, filtering differed. Profiled with immunoSEQ multiplex PCR; TCRdb holds only in-frame clones, not every one. That table furnishes V, J and clone size, whereas the DNA furnished D and trimming. This table has a few million clones, roughly nine tenths appearing once. The chain couples TRBV9 to TRBJ2-1; maybe TRBD2 (6 bases). The sequencing sample was made of naive CD4+ T cells sorted from blood. The subset was: CD45RA+ positively selected. This clonotype was obtained from a man aged 18 to 29 in good health. The CDR3 loop is CASSRDGSSYNEQFF. DNA for the CDR3: TGTGCCAGCAGCAGGGACGGGAGCTCCTACAATGAGCAGTTCTTC.